This T cell receptor (beta chain) was sequenced for a study of molecular identifiers for immune sequencing clone quantification. In preparing bulk TCR libraries, previously described methods and listed TCR primers were used. TCRdb used MiXCR to reprocess the PCR reads, holding one entry per CDR3 protein. Of approximately 590,000 distinct CDR3 sequences in the sample, 25% were seen once. Preparation of naive CD8 libraries involved about 19,000 to 1,100,000 sorted cells and 10%, 30% or 50% RNA. In the sort, naive CD8 T cells were defined as CD8+CD4-CCR7+CD45RA+. Points from the study as a whole: The share of molecules held by clones above 20 RNA copies was over 97% in effector cells and under 1% in naive cells.

The germline V gene encodes CDR1 DFQATT and CDR2 SNEGSKA (reference sequence). The CDR3 sequence is 15 residues long. The germline V and J ends were trimmed by 1 base and 0 bases, with 10 bases remaining between them. This clonotype was seen more than once but under ten times. The antigen is undetermined. The sequencing sample was made of naive CD8+ T cells from blood, with Jurkat cell RNA spiked in. Subset indicated: FACS-sorted CD8+CD4-CCR7+CD45RA+ naive T cells. The chain combines TRBV20-1 with TRBJ2-4, with D perhaps matching TRBD1 (6 bases). The sequence was obtained from a human donor in good health. Some libraries in this study had Jurkat cell RNA spiked in. The CDR3 nucleotides read TGCAGTGCTAGAGCAGGACAGCTAGCCAAAAACATTCAGTACTTC. Its protein is CSARAGQLAKNIQYF.